The 24 T cell receptor beta chains reported below all come from one sample, sequenced in a study of read filtering for tumor transcriptome and immune sequencing. From 400 to 450 ng of RNA, a library with molecular barcoded alpha/delta and beta/gamma adaptors was made. TCRdb reanalysed the reads using MiXCR and keeps one entry per CDR3 protein. Of tens of thousands of distinct CDR3 sequences detected, roughly 13% appear once; the ten largest clones hold less than 35%. The sequenced sample was a population of CD138-negative cells sorted from bone marrow. These receptors all come from a donor aged 40 or older with multiple myeloma.

This clonotype came up many times. This sequence joins TRBV24-1 and TRBJ2-5; no definite D call. Germline V gene sequence: CDR1 KGHDR, CDR2 SFDVKD. The CDR3 runs 12 residues. V lost 2 bases, J lost 8 bases, and 8 bases lay in between. The CDR3 DNA reads as TGTGCCACCAGTGATTACCAGGCAACCCAGTACTTC. This gives the protein CATSDYQATQYF.

The chain has TRBV20-1 and TRBJ2-5, with TRBD2 as a possible D gene (5 bases). From germline, CDR1 is DFQATT and CDR2 SNEGSKA (reference sequence). V was shortened by 0 bases and J by 5 bases, with 10 bases between the two germline ends. The CDR3 runs 13 residues. CDR3 in amino acids: CSARDPGMETQYF. DNA of the CDR3: TGCAGTGCTAGAGATCCGGGGATGGAGACCCAGTACTTC.

On this clonotype: A much larger clone lies one base from this, so it may be a read error. The chain has TRBV6-5 and TRBJ1-4, with D perhaps matching TRBD1 (5 bases). The CDR3 runs to 15 residues. The V gene's germline CDR1 is MNHEY and CDR2 SVGAGI. The CDR3 is CASSYRTTTSEKLFF. In DNA, the CDR3 is TGTGCCAGCAGTTACCGGACAACAACTAGTGAAAAACTGTTTTTT.

This clonotype was observed at least ten times. CDR3 nucleotides: TGCAGTGCCTCTGGGGGAGAGCATGCTTTCTTT. This gives the protein CSASGGEHAFF. V usage is TRBV20-1 and J usage is TRBJ1-1; a weak D match, TRBD1 (5 bases). CDR1 is DFQATT and CDR2 is SNEGSKA in the germline V gene (reference sequence). The germline V and J ends were trimmed by 6 bases and 11 bases, with 16 bases remaining between them. The CDR3 covers 11 residues.

This clonotype was seen at least ten times. V is TRBV6-2 or TRBV6-3 and J is TRBJ2-1, with 7 bases lining up with TRBD2. Germline V gene data show CDR1 as MNHEY and CDR2 as SVGEGT. After removal of 2 bases from V and 10 bases from J, the junction contained 8 bases not matched to a gene. There are 14 residues in the CDR3. As DNA, the CDR3 is TGTGCCAGCAGTTACGGTGCGGGAGTGGGCGAGCAGTTCTTC. Its translation is CASSYGAGVGEQFF.

This clonotype came up many times. The chain links TRBV11-2 to TRBJ2-7; D remains ambiguous. The germline gives CDR1 SGHAT, CDR2 FQNNGV. This CDR3 comprises 15 residues. V lost 1 base to trimming and J lost 2 bases, with 12 bases between them. CDR3 sequence: CASSLGLGTAYEQYF. CDR3 coding DNA: TGTGCCAGCAGCTTAGGACTTGGAACTGCCTACGAGCAGTACTTC.

This clonotype has ten or more counts. The chain carries TRBV20-1 and TRBJ2-5, with D possibly being TRBD2 (6 bases). The germline CDR1 and CDR2 sequences are DFQATT and SNEGSKA (reference sequence). The CDR3 runs 12 residues. V was trimmed by 2 bases and J by 2 bases, leaving 6 bases between them. For the CDR3, the DNA is TGCAGTGCTAGACGGGGGCAAGAGACCCAGTACTTC. It codes for CSARRGQETQYF.

This clonotype was seen a handful of times. With a much larger clone just one base away, this may be a read error. The rearrangement joins TRBV19 to TRBJ2-7; D not resolved. The CDR3 loop spans 13 amino acids. The germline CDR1 and CDR2 sequences are LNHDA and SQIVND (reference sequence). The chain's CDR3 is CASSISSLNEPYF. The CDR3 region has the DNA TGTGCCAGTAGTATCTCCAGTTTGAACGAGCCGTACTTC.

A note on this clonotype: An end of the junction differs from the germline gene, which may be a read error. The chain joins TRBV5-1 to TRBJ2-1; D is perhaps TRBD2 (6 bases). Germline assignment: CDR1 SGHRS and CDR2 YFSETQ. This CDR3 comprises 16 residues. CDR3: CASSLEAGDIPHDQFF. The CDR3 nucleotides are TGCGCCAGCAGCTTGGAAGCGGGCGATATCCCCCATGATCAGTTCTTC.

Worth noting for this clonotype: This may come from a read error, since a much larger clone is one base off. The chain links TRBV5-6 to TRBJ2-4, with D uncertain. The CDR3 spans 16 residues. Germline values: CDR1 SGHDT, CDR2 YYEEEE. Trimming shortened V by 7 bases and J by 6 bases, and 23 bases separated the two germline ends. In DNA, the CDR3 is TGTGCCAGCGGCTGGTCTCCGGGCCGACTTGGAAACATTCAGTACTTC. This codes for CASGWSPGRLGNIQYF. Looking up the rest from reference TRBV5-6 and TRBJ2-4 gives the full variable domain: DAGVTQSPTHLIKTRGQQVTLRCSPKSGHDTVSWYQQALGQGPQFIFQYYEEEERQRGNFPDRFSGHQFPNYSSELNVNALLLGDSALYLCASGWSPGRLGNIQYFGAGTRLSVL.

This clonotype was detected ten times or more. The chain links TRBV6-1 to TRBJ1-1; weak D call: TRBD1 (6 bases). CDR1 and CDR2 from the germline V gene are MNHNS and SASEGT. This CDR3 has 14 residues. V lost 2 bases, J lost 5 bases, and 12 bases lay in between. CDR3 nucleotide sequence: TGTGCCAGCAGTGAATATCTGGGGGCAACTGAAGCTTTCTTT. This gives the protein CASSEYLGATEAFF.

This clonotype was seen many times. This chain links TRBV4-1 with TRBJ2-3; D gene uncertain. V was trimmed by 1 base and J by 0 bases, leaving 8 bases between them. The CDR3 loop spans 15 amino acids. CDR1 MGHRA and CDR2 YSYEKL come from the germline V gene. The CDR3 region is CASSQGAGSTDTQYF. In nucleotides, the CDR3 is TGCGCCAGCAGCCAAGGGGCTGGGAGCACAGATACGCAGTATTTT.

This clonotype has ten or more counts. J is TRBJ2-2 and V is TRBV6-2 or TRBV6-3, with D hard to call. V lost 8 bases to trimming and J lost 1 base, with 8 bases between them. CDR1 MNHEY and CDR2 SVGEGT come from the germline V gene. The CDR3 contains 13 residues. The CDR3: CASGFLNTGELFF. CDR3 coding DNA: TGTGCCAGCGGCTTTTTGAACACCGGGGAGCTGTTTTTT.

This clonotype was picked up many times. The junction differs from germline at one of its ends, possibly a read error. V is TRBV5-1 and J is TRBJ2-3, with D tentatively TRBD1 (6 bases). The CDR3 spans 14 residues. Germline V lookup: CDR1 SGHRS, CDR2 YFSETQ. CDR3 sequence (DNA): TGCGCCAGCAGCTTGGTGGACAGCAAAGATACGCAGTATTTT. This translates into CASSLVDSKDTQYF.

This clonotype showed up many times. The chain recombines TRBV28 with TRBJ2-7; D is unclear. Between the trimmed V and J ends, which lost 5 bases and 2 bases, there was a span of 13 bases. The CDR3 contains 14 residues. Per germline, CDR1 MDHEN and CDR2 SYDVKM. CDR3: CASSPPSRTYEQYF. CDR3 DNA: TGTGCCAGCAGTCCCCCTTCCCGGACCTACGAGCAGTACTTC.

In this sample, this clonotype turned up many times. The J gene is TRBJ2-4, the V gene TRBV27; D unclear. V lost 0 bases, J lost 0 bases, and 6 bases lay in between. CDR1 is MNHEY and CDR2 is SMNVEV in the germline V gene (reference sequence). The CDR3 runs to 15 residues. CDR3 region: CASSLSFLAKNIQYF. The CDR3 DNA sequence: TGTGCCAGCAGTTTATCTTTCCTAGCCAAAAACATTCAGTACTTC.

The V gene is TRBV14, the J gene TRBJ2-7, with 10 bases aligning to TRBD2. The CDR3 sequence is 14 residues long. Trimming at V came to 8 bases and at J to 2 bases, leaving 6 bases not matched to a gene. CDR1 and CDR2 (germline): SGHDN, FVKESK. The CDR3 nucleotides read TGTGCCAGCTCGCGGACTAGCGGTGCCTACGAGCAGTACTTC. This sequence encodes CASSRTSGAYEQYF.

Comment on this clonotype: Just one base apart from a much larger clone, this may be a read error. Because the CDR3 is missing its conserved closing phenylalanine or tryptophan, this is likely a read error. The V and J genes are TRBV4-3 and TRBJ2-2; D is unresolved. There are 15 residues in the CDR3. The V gene's germline CDR1 is LGHNA and CDR2 YSLEER. V was clipped by 0 bases and J by 2 bases, with 7 bases between them. The CDR3 DNA follows: TGCGCCAGCAGCCAAGATTTACCTAACACCGGGGAGCTGTTTCTT. Protein product: CASSQDLPNTGELFL.

This clonotype came up a few times. A much larger clone differs from this one at a single base, so this may be a read error. The gene calls are TRBV12-3 or TRBV12-4 and TRBJ2-7; possibly TRBD1 for D (5 bases). CDR3 length: 15 residues. V was pared by 2 bases and J by 0 bases, with 11 bases between. For the CDR3, the DNA is TGTGCCAGCAGTTTACGACAGTCGATCTCCTACGAGCAGTACTTC. This translates into CASSLRQSISYEQYF.

The chain joins TRBV15 to TRBJ2-1; 11 bases are shared with TRBD2. This CDR3 contains 17 residues. V dropped 4 bases and J dropped 2; count of bases not matched to a gene: 7. CDR1 and CDR2 from the germline V gene are LNHNV and YYDKDF (reference sequence). CDR3 loop: CATSMGTSGSPYNEQFF. As DNA, the CDR3 is TGTGCCACCAGCATGGGAACTAGCGGGAGTCCCTACAATGAGCAGTTCTTC.

This clonotype has ten or more counts. V is TRBV27 and J is TRBJ2-2, with D hard to call. The CDR3 length is 12 residues. CDR1 is MNHEY, CDR2 SMNVEV, per germline (reference sequence). V lost 0 bases and J 6 bases, leaving 2 bases between the germline ends. CDR3 amino acids: CASSLSSGELFF. The DNA of the CDR3 is TGTGCCAGCAGTTTATCGTCCGGGGAGCTGTTTTTT.

Of note for this clonotype: A much larger clone lies a single base off, so this may be a read error. The chain's CDR3 is CASGSNRAPVTDTQYF. In nucleotides, the CDR3 is TGTGCCAGCGGTTCCAACAGGGCGCCGGTCACAGATACGCAGTATTTT. V usage is TRBV28 and J usage is TRBJ2-3, with D possibly TRBD1 on 6 matching bases. The V gene lost 8 bases and the J gene lost 2 bases, with 20 bases spanning the gap. This CDR3 has 16 residues. Germline V gene sequence: CDR1 MDHEN, CDR2 SYDVKM.

In this sample, this clonotype turned up many times. V and J are TRBV7-2 and TRBJ2-1; D perhaps matches TRBD1 (6 bases). The CDR3 has 13 residues. The germline gives CDR1 SGHTA, CDR2 FQGNSA. V lost 0 bases and J lost 12, with 12 bases in between. CDR3 nucleotides: TGTGCCAGCAGCTTAGCGCAATTCAGGGGGCAGTTCTTC. Amino acid sequence: CASSLAQFRGQFF. The full variable domain, rest sourced from reference TRBV7-2 and TRBJ2-1, is GAGVSQSPSNKVTEKGKDVELRCDPISGHTALYWYRQSLGQGLEFLIYFQGNSAPDKSGLPSDRFSAERTGGSVSTLTIQRTQQEDSAVYLCASSLAQFRGQFFGPGTRLTVL.

This clonotype showed up just a few times. The chain joins TRBV5-6 to TRBJ2-2; TRBD2 aligns across 12 bases. CDR3 length equals 15 residues. V was pared by 3 bases and J by 6 bases, with 3 bases of the junction left unmatched. Germline lookup yields CDR1 SGHDT and CDR2 YYEEEE. DNA for the CDR3: TGTGCCAGCAGCTCTAGCGGGAGGGCGGCCGGGGAGCTGTTTTTT. Amino acid sequence: CASSSSGRAAGELFF.